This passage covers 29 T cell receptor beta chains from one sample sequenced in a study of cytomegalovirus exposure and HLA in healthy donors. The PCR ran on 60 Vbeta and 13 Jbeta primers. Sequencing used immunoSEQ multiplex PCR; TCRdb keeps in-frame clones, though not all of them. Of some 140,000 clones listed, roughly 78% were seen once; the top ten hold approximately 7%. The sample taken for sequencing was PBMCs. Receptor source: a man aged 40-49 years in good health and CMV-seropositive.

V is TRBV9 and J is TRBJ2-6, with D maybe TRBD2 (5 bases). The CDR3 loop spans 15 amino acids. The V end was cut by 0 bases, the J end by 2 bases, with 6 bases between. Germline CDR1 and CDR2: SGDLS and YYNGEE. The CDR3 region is CASSVEGAGANVLTF. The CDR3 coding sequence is TGTGCCAGCAGCGTAGAGGGAGCTGGGGCCAACGTCCTGACTTTC.

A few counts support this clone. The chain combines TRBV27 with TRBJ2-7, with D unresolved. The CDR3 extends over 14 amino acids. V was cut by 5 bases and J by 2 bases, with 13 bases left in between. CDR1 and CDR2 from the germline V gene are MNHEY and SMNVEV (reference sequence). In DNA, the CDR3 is TGTGCCAGCAGTATCCGGGTTCCTACCTACGAGCAGTACTTC. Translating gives CASSIRVPTYEQYF.

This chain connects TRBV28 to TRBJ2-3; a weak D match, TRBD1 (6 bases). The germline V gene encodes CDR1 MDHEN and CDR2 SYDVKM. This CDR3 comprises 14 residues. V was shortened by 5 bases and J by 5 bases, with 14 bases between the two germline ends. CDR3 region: CASSPKGDGDTQYF. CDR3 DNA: TGTGCCAGCAGTCCGAAGGGGGATGGAGATACGCAGTATTTT.

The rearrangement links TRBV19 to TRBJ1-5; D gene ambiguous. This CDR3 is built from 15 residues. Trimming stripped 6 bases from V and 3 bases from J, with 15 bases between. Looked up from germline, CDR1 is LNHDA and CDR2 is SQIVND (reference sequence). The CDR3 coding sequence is TGTGCCAGTAGCTGGAGCGGATCCTCCAATCAGCCCCAGCATTTT. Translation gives CASSWSGSSNQPQHF.

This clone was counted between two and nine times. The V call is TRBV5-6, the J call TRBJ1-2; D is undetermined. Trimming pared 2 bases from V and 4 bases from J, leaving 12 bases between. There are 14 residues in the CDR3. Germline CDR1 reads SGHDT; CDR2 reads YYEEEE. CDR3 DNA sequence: TGTGCCAGCAGCTTCCCCGGGGATGGCTATGGCTACACCTTC. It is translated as CASSFPGDGYGYTF.

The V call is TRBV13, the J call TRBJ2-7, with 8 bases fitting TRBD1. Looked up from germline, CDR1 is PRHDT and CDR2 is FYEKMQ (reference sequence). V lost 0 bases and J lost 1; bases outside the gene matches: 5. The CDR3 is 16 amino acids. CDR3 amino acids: CASSLGSGGFSYEQYF. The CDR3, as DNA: TGTGCCAGCAGCTTAGGATCAGGGGGCTTTTCCTACGAGCAGTACTTC.

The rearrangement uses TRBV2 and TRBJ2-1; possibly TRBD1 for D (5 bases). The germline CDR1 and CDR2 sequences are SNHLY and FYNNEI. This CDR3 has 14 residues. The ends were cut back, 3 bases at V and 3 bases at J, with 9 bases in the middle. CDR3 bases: TGTGCCAGCAGTGAGCAGGGTTACTACAATGAGCAGTTCTTC. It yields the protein CASSEQGYYNEQFF. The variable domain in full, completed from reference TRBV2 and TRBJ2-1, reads EPEVTQTPSHQVTQMGQEVILRCVPISNHLYFYWYRQILGQKVEFLVSFYNNEISEKSEIFDDQFSVERPDGSNFTLKIRSTKLEDSAMYFCASSEQGYYNEQFFGPGTRLTVL.

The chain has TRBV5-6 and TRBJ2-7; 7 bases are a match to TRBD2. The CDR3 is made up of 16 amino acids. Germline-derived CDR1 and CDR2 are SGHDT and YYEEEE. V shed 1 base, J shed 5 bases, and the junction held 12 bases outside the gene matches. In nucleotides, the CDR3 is TGTGCCAGCAGCTTGTTTGGTGAGCGGGATAGGAACGAGCAGTACTTC. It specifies CASSLFGERDRNEQYF.

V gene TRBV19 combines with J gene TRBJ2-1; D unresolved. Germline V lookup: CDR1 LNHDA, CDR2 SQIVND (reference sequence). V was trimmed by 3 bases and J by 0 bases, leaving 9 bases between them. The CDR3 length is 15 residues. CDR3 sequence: CASSIRSSSYNEQFF. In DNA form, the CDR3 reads TGTGCCAGTAGTATTCGGAGTAGCTCCTACAATGAGCAGTTCTTC. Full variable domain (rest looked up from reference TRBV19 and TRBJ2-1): DGGITQSPKYLFRKEGQNVTLSCEQNLNHDAMYWYRQDPGQGLRLIYYSQIVNDFQKGDIAEGYSVSREKKESFPLTVTSAQKNPTAFYLCASSIRSSSYNEQFFGPGTRLTVL.

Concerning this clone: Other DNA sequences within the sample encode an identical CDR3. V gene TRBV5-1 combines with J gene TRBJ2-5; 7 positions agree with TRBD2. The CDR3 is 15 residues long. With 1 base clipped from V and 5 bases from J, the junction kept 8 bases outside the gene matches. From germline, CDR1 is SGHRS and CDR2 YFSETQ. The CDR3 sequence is CASSLLAGVRETQYF. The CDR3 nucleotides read TGCGCCAGCAGCTTGCTGGCGGGAGTCCGTGAGACCCAGTACTTC.

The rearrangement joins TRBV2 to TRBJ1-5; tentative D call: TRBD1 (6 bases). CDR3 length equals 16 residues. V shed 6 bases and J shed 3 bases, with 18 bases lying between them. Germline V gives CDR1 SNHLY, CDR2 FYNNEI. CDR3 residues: CASSLISTGNNQPQHF. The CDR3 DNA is TGTGCCAGCAGCCTAATCTCTACAGGGAACAATCAGCCCCAGCATTTT.

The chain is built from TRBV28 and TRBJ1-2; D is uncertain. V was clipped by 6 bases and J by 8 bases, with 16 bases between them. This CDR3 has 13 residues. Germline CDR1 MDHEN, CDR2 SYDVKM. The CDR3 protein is CASSMRAGEGYTF. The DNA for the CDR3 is TGTGCCAGCAGCATGAGGGCCGGGGAGGGCTACACCTTC.

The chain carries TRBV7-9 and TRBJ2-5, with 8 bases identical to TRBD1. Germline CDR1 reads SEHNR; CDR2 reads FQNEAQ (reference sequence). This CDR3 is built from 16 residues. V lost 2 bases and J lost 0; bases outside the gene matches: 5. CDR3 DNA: TGTGCCAGCAGCTTATCCGGGACAGGCAACCAAGAGACCCAGTACTTC. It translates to CASSLSGTGNQETQYF. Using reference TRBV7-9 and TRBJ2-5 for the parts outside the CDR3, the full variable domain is DTGVSQNPRHKITKRGQNVTFRCDPISEHNRLYWYRQTLGQGPEFLTYFQNEAQLEKSRLLSDRFSAERPKGSFSTLEIQRTEQGDSAMYLCASSLSGTGNQETQYFGPGTRLLVL.

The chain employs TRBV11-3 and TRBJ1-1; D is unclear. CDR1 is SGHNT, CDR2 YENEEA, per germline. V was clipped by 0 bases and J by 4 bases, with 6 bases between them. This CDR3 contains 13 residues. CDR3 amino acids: CASSLDSSTEAFF. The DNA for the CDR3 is TGTGCCAGCAGCTTAGATTCCTCCACTGAAGCTTTCTTT.

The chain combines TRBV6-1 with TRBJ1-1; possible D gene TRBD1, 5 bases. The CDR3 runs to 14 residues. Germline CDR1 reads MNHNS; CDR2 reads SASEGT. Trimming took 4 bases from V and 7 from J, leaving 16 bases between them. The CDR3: CASSGRGRGLEAFF. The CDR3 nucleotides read TGTGCCAGCAGTGGAAGGGGTCGGGGACTTGAAGCTTTCTTT.

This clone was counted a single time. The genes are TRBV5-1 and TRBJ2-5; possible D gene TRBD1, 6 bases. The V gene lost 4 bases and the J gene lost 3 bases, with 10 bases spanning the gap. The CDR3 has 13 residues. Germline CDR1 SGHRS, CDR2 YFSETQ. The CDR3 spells CASSAWTEETQYF. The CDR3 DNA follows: TGCGCCAGCAGCGCGTGGACAGAAGAGACCCAGTACTTC. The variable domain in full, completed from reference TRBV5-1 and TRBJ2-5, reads KAGVTQTPRYLIKTRGQQVTLSCSPISGHRSVSWYQQTPGQGLQFLFEYFSETQRNKGNFPGRFSGRQFSNSRSEMNVSTLELGDSALYLCASSAWTEETQYFGPGTRLLVL.

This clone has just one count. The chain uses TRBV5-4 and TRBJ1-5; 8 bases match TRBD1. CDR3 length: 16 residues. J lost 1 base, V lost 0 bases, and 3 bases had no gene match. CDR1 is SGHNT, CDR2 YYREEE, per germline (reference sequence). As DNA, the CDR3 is TGTGCCAGCAGCTTGGGAGGACAGGGAAGCAATCAGCCCCAGCATTTT. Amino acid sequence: CASSLGGQGSNQPQHF.

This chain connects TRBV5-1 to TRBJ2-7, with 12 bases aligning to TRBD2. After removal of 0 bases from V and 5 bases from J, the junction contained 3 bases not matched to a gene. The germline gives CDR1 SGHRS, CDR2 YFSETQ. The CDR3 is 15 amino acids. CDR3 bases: TGCGCCAGCAGCTTGGGACTAGCGGGAGTGGACGAGCAGTACTTC. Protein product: CASSLGLAGVDEQYF.

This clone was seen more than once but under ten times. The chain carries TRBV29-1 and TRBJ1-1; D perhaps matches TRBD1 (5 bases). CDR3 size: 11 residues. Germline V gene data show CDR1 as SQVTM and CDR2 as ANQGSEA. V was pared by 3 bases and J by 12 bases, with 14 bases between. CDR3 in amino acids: CSVETALRTFF. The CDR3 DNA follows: TGCAGCGTTGAGACAGCCCTGAGAACTTTCTTT.

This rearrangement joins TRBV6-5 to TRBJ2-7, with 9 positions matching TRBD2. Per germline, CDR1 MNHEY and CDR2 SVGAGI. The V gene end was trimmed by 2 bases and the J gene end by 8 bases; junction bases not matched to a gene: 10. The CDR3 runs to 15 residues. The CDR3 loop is CASSYVASGTPQQYF. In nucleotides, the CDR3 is TGTGCCAGCAGTTACGTGGCTAGCGGGACGCCGCAGCAGTACTTC.

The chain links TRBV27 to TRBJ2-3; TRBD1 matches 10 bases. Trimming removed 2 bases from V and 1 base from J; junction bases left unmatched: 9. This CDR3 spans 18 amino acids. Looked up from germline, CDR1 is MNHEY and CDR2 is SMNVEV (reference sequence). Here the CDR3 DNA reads TGTGCCAGCAGTTTACTGGGATCTGGACAGGGGGGCACAGATACGCAGTATTTT. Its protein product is CASSLLGSGQGGTDTQYF.

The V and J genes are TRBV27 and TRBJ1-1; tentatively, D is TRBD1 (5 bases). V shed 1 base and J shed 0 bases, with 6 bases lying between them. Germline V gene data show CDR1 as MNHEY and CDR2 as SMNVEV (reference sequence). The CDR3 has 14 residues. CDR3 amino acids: CASSLWGVNTEAFF. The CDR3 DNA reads TGTGCCAGCAGTTTATGGGGGGTGAACACTGAAGCTTTCTTT.

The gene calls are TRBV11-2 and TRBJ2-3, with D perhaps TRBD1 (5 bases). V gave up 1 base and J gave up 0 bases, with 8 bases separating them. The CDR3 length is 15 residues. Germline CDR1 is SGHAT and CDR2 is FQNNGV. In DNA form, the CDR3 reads TGTGCCAGCAGCTTAGTAGGGGTCAGCACAGATACGCAGTATTTT. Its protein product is CASSLVGVSTDTQYF.

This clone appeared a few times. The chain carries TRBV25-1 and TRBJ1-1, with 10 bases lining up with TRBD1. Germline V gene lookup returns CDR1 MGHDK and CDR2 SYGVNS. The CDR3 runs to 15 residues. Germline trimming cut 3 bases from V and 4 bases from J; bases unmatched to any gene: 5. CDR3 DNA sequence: TGTGCCAGCAGTGAGACAGGGGGCCTGGGCACTGAAGCTTTCTTT. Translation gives CASSETGGLGTEAFF.

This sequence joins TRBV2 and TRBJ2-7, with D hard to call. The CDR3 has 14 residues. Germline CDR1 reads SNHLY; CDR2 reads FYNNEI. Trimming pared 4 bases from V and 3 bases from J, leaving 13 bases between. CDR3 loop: CASSGSPGSYEQYF. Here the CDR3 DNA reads TGTGCCAGCAGTGGATCGCCTGGCAGCTACGAGCAGTACTTC.

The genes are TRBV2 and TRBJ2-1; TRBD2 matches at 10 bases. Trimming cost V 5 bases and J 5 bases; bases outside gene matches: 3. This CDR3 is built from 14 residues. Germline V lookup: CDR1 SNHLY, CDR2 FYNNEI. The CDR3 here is CASSPGLADNEQFF. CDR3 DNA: TGTGCCAGCAGTCCAGGACTAGCGGACAATGAGCAGTTCTTC. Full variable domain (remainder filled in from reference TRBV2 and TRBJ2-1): EPEVTQTPSHQVTQMGQEVILRCVPISNHLYFYWYRQILGQKVEFLVSFYNNEISEKSEIFDDQFSVERPDGSNFTLKIRSTKLEDSAMYFCASSPGLADNEQFFGPGTRLTVL.

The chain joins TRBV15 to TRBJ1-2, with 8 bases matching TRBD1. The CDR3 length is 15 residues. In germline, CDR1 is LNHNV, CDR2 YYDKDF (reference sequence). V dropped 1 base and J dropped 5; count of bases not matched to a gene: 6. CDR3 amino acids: CATSRGTGQGYGYTF. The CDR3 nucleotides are TGTGCCACCAGCAGAGGGACAGGGCAGGGATATGGCTACACCTTC.

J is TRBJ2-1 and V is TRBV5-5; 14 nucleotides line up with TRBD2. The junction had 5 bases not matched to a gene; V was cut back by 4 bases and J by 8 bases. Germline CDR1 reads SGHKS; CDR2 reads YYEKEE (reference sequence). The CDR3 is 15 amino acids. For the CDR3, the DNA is TGTGCCAGCAGCCAGACTAGCGGGAGGGTCGATGAGCAGTTCTTC. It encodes CASSQTSGRVDEQFF.

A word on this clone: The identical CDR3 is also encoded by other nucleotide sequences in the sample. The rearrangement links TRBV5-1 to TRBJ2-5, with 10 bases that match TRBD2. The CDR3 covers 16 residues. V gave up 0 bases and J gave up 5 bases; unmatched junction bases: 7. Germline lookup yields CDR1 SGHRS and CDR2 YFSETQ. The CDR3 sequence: CASSLGLAGLIETQYF. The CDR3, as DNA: TGCGCCAGCAGCTTGGGACTAGCGGGCTTGATTGAGACCCAGTACTTC. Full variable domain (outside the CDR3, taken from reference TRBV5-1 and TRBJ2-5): KAGVTQTPRYLIKTRGQQVTLSCSPISGHRSVSWYQQTPGQGLQFLFEYFSETQRNKGNFPGRFSGRQFSNSRSEMNVSTLELGDSALYLCASSLGLAGLIETQYFGPGTRLLVL.